A single sample is the source of the 11 T cell receptor beta chains below, sequenced in a study of OX40 agonist ivuxolimab in advanced cancers. Repertoires were generated with immunoSEQ multiplex PCR, while TCRdb's copy carries only in-frame clones and drops some. In the table there are tens of thousands of clones, more than 70% of which are singletons. The specimen was CD4+ or CD8+ T cells sorted from blood, collected in a trial of the OX40 agonist ivuxolimab. The origin of the receptors is an adult with an advanced solid tumor such as melanoma, head and neck, liver or kidney cancer.

The V and J genes are TRBV9 and TRBJ1-2; no clear D gene. The CDR3 has 14 amino acids. The ends were cut back, 0 bases at V and 0 bases at J, with 6 bases in the middle. Germline V gene sequence: CDR1 SGDLS, CDR2 YYNGEE. CDR3 DNA sequence: TGTGCCAGCAGCGTAGATTCCTCTAACTATGGCTACACCTTC. It codes for CASSVDSSNYGYTF.

The chain has TRBV19 and TRBJ1-3; no reliable D call. The length of the CDR3 is 13 residues. The germline CDR1 and CDR2 sequences are LNHDA and SQIVND (reference sequence). V lost 3 bases and J 3 bases, leaving 6 bases between the germline ends. This chain's CDR3 is CASSITIGNTIYF. CDR3 coding DNA: TGTGCCAGTAGTATTACAATTGGAAACACCATATATTTT.

The chain is built from TRBV6-5 and TRBJ1-1; no definite D call. The germline gives CDR1 MNHEY, CDR2 SVGAGI. Trimming pared 6 bases from V and 3 bases from J, leaving 11 bases between. The CDR3 is 13 residues long. CDR3 in amino acids: CASRLPGDTEAFF. In nucleotides, the CDR3 is TGTGCCAGCAGGCTACCCGGGGACACTGAAGCTTTCTTT.

V usage is TRBV6-5 and J usage is TRBJ1-1; D unresolved. Germline V gene lookup returns CDR1 MNHEY and CDR2 SVGAGI. This CDR3 comprises 14 residues. Trimming took 7 bases from V and 4 from J, leaving 16 bases between them. CDR3 DNA: TGTGCCAGCATCCCAAGCCCCCTGGGCACTGAAGCTTTCTTT. Encoded protein: CASIPSPLGTEAFF.

The chain is built from TRBV7-2 and TRBJ1-2; D might be TRBD1 (5 bases). Germline V lookup: CDR1 SGHTA, CDR2 FQGNSA. With 5 bases removed from V and 2 bases from J, the gap between germline ends came to 12 bases. The CDR3 totals 14 residues. The CDR3 protein is CASSRGGPNYGYTF. As DNA, the CDR3 is TGTGCCAGCAGCCGGGGGGGACCCAACTATGGCTACACCTTC.

This clone was recorded once. The rearrangement links TRBV29-1 to TRBJ1-1; TRBD1 is a possible D gene (5 bases). The CDR3 covers 13 residues. Trimming took off 4 bases at V and 4 bases at J, with 13 bases between the two ends. The germline V gene has CDR1 SQVTM and CDR2 ANQGSEA. CDR3 loop: CSVGKGLSTEAFF. Here the CDR3 DNA reads TGCAGCGTTGGGAAGGGGTTAAGCACTGAAGCTTTCTTT.

V usage is TRBV5-1 and J usage is TRBJ2-7; TRBD2 matches at 7 bases. The CDR3 is 16 residues long. Germline CDR1 is SGHRS and CDR2 is YFSETQ. The trim removed 1 base at V and 2 bases at J, leaving 9 bases unmatched. The CDR3 nucleotides read TGCGCCAGCAGCTTGACCGGACTAGTGGGGGCCTACGAGCAGTACTTC. Protein sequence: CASSLTGLVGAYEQYF.

The chain has TRBV29-1 and TRBJ1-1; 8 nucleotides match TRBD1. This CDR3 contains 13 residues. Trimming took 8 bases from V and 5 from J; bases not matched to a gene: 10. Per the germline V gene, CDR1 is SQVTM and CDR2 is ANQGSEA. CDR3 nucleotide sequence: TGCAGCCCCGGCGGACAGGGCGGAACTGAAGCTTTCTTT. It is translated as CSPGGQGGTEAFF.

The rearrangement links TRBV7-9 to TRBJ1-4; D may be TRBD1 (6 bases). The CDR3 sequence is 13 residues long. The germline gives CDR1 SEHNR, CDR2 FQNEAQ (reference sequence). The V and J ends lost 8 bases and 4 bases respectively, with 11 bases between them. The CDR3 DNA reads TGTGCCAGCGGTGGGGGCATTAATGAAAAACTGTTTTTT. Its translation is CASGGGINEKLFF. The full variable domain, rest sourced from reference TRBV7-9 and TRBJ1-4, is DTGVSQNPRHKITKRGQNVTFRCDPISEHNRLYWYRQTLGQGPEFLTYFQNEAQLEKSRLLSDRFSAERPKGSFSTLEIQRTEQGDSAMYLCASGGGINEKLFFGSGTQLSVL.

This rearrangement joins TRBV5-1 to TRBJ2-6; D might be TRBD1 (6 bases). V gave up 3 bases and J gave up 1 base, with 11 bases separating them. Germline V lookup: CDR1 SGHRS, CDR2 YFSETQ. The CDR3 sequence is 16 residues long. The CDR3 sequence: CASSSRGGSGANVLTF. The CDR3 DNA is TGCGCCAGCAGCTCACGAGGGGGATCTGGGGCCAACGTCCTGACTTTC.

This chain joins TRBV6-1 and TRBJ2-3; D tentatively reads TRBD1 or TRBD2 (6 bases each). Per germline, CDR1 MNHNS and CDR2 SASEGT. The CDR3 has 15 residues. The V end was cut by 1 base, the J end by 11 bases, with 19 bases between. The CDR3 is CASSEEGSGGQGQYF. In DNA form, the CDR3 reads TGTGCCAGCAGTGAAGAGGGTAGTGGGGGGCAGGGGCAGTATTTT.